This T cell receptor (beta chain) was recovered during a study of blood T cell repertoires in COVID-19. In the study overall: Collection of acute and convalescent COVID-19 samples took place in the United States, Italy and Spain.

All enrollees were roughly 18 to 100 years old and from about 25 US areas. The study counted Cohort 3 donors as recovered given two negative PCRs, clearance, or symptom resolution. The authors' processing: Estimates of nucleated cell counts were drawn from the amplification of reference gene primers. Sequencing used immunoSEQ multiplex PCR; TCRdb keeps in-frame clones, though not all of them. The V and J calls and clone size are taken from that table; D and trimming were inferred from the DNA. The sample has about 280,000 clones; roughly 90% are singletons. The V gene's germline CDR1 is LNHDA and CDR2 SQIVND (reference sequence). The CDR3 spans 12 residues. The germline V and J ends were trimmed by 5 bases and 11 bases, with 13 bases remaining between them.

The sample consisted of PBMCs or T cells enriched from blood (not recorded which). This chain links TRBV19 with TRBJ1-5; D perhaps matches TRBD1 (6 bases). The receptor's source is a woman in her fifties or sixties who had recovered from COVID-19. DNA of the CDR3: TGTGCCAGTAGTCTGGGGGGGGCGGCCCAGCATTTT. This encodes CASSLGGAAQHF.